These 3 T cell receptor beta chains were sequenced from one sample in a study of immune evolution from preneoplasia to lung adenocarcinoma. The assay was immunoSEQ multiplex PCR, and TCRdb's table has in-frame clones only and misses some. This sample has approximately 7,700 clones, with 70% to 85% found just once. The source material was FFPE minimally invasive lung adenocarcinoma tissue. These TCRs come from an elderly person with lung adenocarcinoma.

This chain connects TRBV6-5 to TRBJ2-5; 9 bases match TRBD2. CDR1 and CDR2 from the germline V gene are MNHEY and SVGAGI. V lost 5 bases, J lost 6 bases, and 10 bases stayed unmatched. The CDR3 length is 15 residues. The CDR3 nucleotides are TGTGCCAGCAGTCCCCAGGGGAGCGGGAGGCAGACCCAGTACTTC. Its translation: CASSPQGSGRQTQYF.

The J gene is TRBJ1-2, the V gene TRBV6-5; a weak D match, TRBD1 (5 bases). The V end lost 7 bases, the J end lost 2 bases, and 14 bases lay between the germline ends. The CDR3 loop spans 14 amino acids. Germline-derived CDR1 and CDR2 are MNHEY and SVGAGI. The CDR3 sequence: CASTRGVTNYGYTF. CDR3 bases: TGTGCCAGCACAAGAGGGGTGACAAACTATGGCTACACCTTC.

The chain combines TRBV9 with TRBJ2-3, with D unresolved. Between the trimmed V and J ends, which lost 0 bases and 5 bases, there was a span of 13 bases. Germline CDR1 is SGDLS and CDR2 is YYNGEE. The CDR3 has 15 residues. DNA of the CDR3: TGTGCCAGCAGCGTAGGTCTAGAACGTGGAGATACGCAGTATTTT. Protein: CASSVGLERGDTQYF.